These 14 T cell receptor beta chains share one sample of origin, sequenced in a study of cytomegalovirus exposure and HLA in healthy donors. Only in-frame clones appear in the TCRdb table, and some are missing; sequencing was by immunoSEQ multiplex PCR. Of 90,000 to 100,000 clones in the sample, roughly nine tenths were seen once. The sample taken for sequencing was PBMCs. The receptors come from a woman younger than 45 in good health and CMV-seronegative.

J is TRBJ2-1 and V is TRBV7-3; 7 nucleotides line up with TRBD2. Germline assignment: CDR1 SGHTA and CDR2 FQGTGA. This CDR3 has 19 residues. After removal of 4 bases from V and 1 base from J, the junction contained 16 bases not matched to a gene. The CDR3 DNA is TGTGCCAGCAGCTCCCAAAGGTTGTCGGGAGGTGGTTCCTACAATGAGCAGTTCTTC. Its translation is CASSSQRLSGGGSYNEQFF. Variable domain in full (rest from reference TRBV7-3 and TRBJ2-1): GAGVSQTPSNKVTEKGKYVELRCDPISGHTALYWYRQSLGQGPEFLIYFQGTGAADDSGLPNDRFFAVRPEGSVSTLKIQRTERGDSAVYLCASSSQRLSGGGSYNEQFFGPGTRLTVL.

This clone was seen a few times. At one end, the junction sequence differs from germline, possibly due to a read error. The chain uses TRBV4-3 and TRBJ2-5; D is uncertain. Per the germline V gene, CDR1 is LGHNA and CDR2 is YSLEER. The CDR3 sequence is 14 residues long. The CDR3 spells CASSQGLGLEAQYF. The CDR3 nucleotides read TGCGCCAGCAGCCAAGGGCTTGGCCTAGAGGCCCAGTACTTC.

This chain joins TRBV18 and TRBJ1-3; D is possibly TRBD1 (6 bases). The germline V gene has CDR1 KGHSH and CDR2 LQKENI. V lost 8 bases to trimming and J lost 1 base, with 21 bases between them. This CDR3 is built from 17 residues. CDR3 in DNA: TGTGCCAGCCAATCCGGCCAGGGGAGCTATTCTGGAAACACCATATATTTT. Protein sequence: CASQSGQGSYSGNTIYF.

The J gene is TRBJ1-1, the V gene TRBV5-6, with 7 bases lining up with TRBD1. The CDR3 runs to 13 residues. Germline assignment: CDR1 SGHDT and CDR2 YYEEEE. The V segment lost 0 bases and the J segment 7 bases; nucleotides outside the gene matches: 3. DNA of the CDR3: TGTGCCAGCAGCTTGGGAGACAGGGTTGAAGCTTTCTTT. This encodes CASSLGDRVEAFF. Combining the CDR3 with reference TRBV5-6 and TRBJ1-1 gives the whole variable domain DAGVTQSPTHLIKTRGQQVTLRCSPKSGHDTVSWYQQALGQGPQFIFQYYEEEERQRGNFPDRFSGHQFPNYSSELNVNALLLGDSALYLCASSLGDRVEAFFGQGTRLTVV.

This clone was counted a single time. The chain recombines TRBV7-8 with TRBJ1-2; TRBD1 matches 9 bases. J lost 0 bases, V lost 5 bases, and 13 bases had no gene match. The CDR3 covers 18 residues. Germline values: CDR1 SGHVS, CDR2 FQNEAQ. CDR3 in DNA: TGTGCCAGCAGCCCGTCGGGACAGGGCAAAGGGGCTAACTATGGCTACACCTTC. Amino acids: CASSPSGQGKGANYGYTF.

V gene TRBV13 combines with J gene TRBJ2-3; no clear D gene. Germline V lookup: CDR1 PRHDT, CDR2 FYEKMQ (reference sequence). Between the trimmed V and J ends, which lost 5 bases and 11 bases, there was a span of 11 bases. The CDR3 has 11 amino acids. The CDR3 DNA reads as TGTGCCAGCAGCCCCCAGGTTAGGCAGTATTTT. This encodes CASSPQVRQYF.

The CDR3 sequence: CASSPSGRSTGELFF. The CDR3 DNA is TGCGCCAGCAGCCCGAGCGGGAGAAGCACCGGGGAGCTGTTTTTT. V is TRBV5-1 and J is TRBJ2-2, with TRBD2 identical over 8 bases. This CDR3 has 15 amino acids. Germline CDR1 is SGHRS and CDR2 is YFSETQ. Trimming at V came to 4 bases and at J to 4 bases, leaving 6 bases not matched to a gene.

CDR3 DNA: TGTGCCAGCAGCTTGGGGGACAGCTCCTACGAGCAGTACTTC. Encoded protein: CASSLGDSSYEQYF. This chain uses TRBV13 with TRBJ2-7, with 7 bases lining up with TRBD1. The junction had 2 bases not matched to a gene; V was cut back by 3 bases and J by 0 bases. Germline lookup yields CDR1 PRHDT and CDR2 FYEKMQ (reference sequence). The CDR3 has 14 residues. The full variable domain, completed using reference TRBV13 and TRBJ2-7, is AAGVIQSPRHLIKEKRETATLKCYPIPRHDTVYWYQQGPGQDPQFLISFYEKMQSDKGSIPDRFSAQQFSDYHSELNMSSLELGDSALYFCASSLGDSSYEQYFGPGTRLTVT.

The chain uses TRBV5-1 and TRBJ2-5; TRBD2 might be the D (6 bases). Trimming stripped 2 bases from V and 1 base from J, with 9 bases between. Germline V gene sequence: CDR1 SGHRS, CDR2 YFSETQ. The CDR3 length is 14 residues. CDR3 coding DNA: TGCGCCAGCAGCTTTTGGGGGGTCCAAGAGACCCAGTACTTC. It specifies CASSFWGVQETQYF.

This clone was observed once. The J gene is TRBJ2-2, the V gene TRBV11-2; TRBD1 agrees at 7 bases. The germline CDR1 and CDR2 sequences are SGHAT and FQNNGV. After removal of 5 bases from V and 6 bases from J, the junction contained 9 bases not matched to a gene. This CDR3 has 15 amino acids. CDR3 amino acids: CASSPPTGKAGELFF. The CDR3 coding sequence is TGTGCCAGCAGCCCTCCGACAGGGAAGGCCGGGGAGCTGTTTTTT.

V usage is TRBV2 and J usage is TRBJ1-1, with D perhaps TRBD1 (6 bases). This CDR3 contains 13 residues. V was cut by 3 bases and J by 5 bases, with 10 bases left in between. The germline CDR1 and CDR2 sequences are SNHLY and FYNNEI. The CDR3 bases are TGTGCCAGCAGTGATCGGCAGGGGACTGAAGCTTTCTTT. Translating gives CASSDRQGTEAFF.

This sequence joins TRBV6-5 and TRBJ1-1; D ambiguous. Trimming removed 2 bases at V and 6 bases at J, with 7 bases between. Germline CDR1 MNHEY, CDR2 SVGAGI. The CDR3 runs 12 residues. The CDR3 coding sequence is TGTGCCAGCAGTTACGCCGGGGCTGAAGCTTTCTTT. This translates into CASSYAGAEAFF.

This clone has only one observation. The rearrangement joins TRBV27 to TRBJ2-1; 12 positions match TRBD2. The trim removed 5 bases at V and 9 bases at J, leaving 11 bases unmatched. This CDR3 has 16 amino acids. Germline V gene sequence: CDR1 MNHEY, CDR2 SMNVEV (reference sequence). CDR3 nucleotide sequence: TGTGCCAGCAGTCCGCAGGGGCTAGCGGGAGGGGGTGAGCAGTTCTTC. It codes for CASSPQGLAGGGEQFF.

The gene calls are TRBV9 and TRBJ2-2; a possible D gene is TRBD1 (5 bases). Per germline, CDR1 SGDLS and CDR2 YYNGEE. The CDR3 spans 12 residues. Trimming removed 2 bases at V and 7 bases at J, with 6 bases between. CDR3 residues: CASSVGRGELFF. The CDR3, as DNA: TGTGCCAGCAGCGTGGGGCGCGGGGAGCTGTTTTTT.